This note documents a single TCR beta chain sequence. Libraries were prepared by immunoSEQ multiplex PCR; TCRdb keeps only in-frame clonotypes and omits some of them. Here the sample spans about 210,000 clones, around 90% being singletons. This entry belongs to a study of blood T cell repertoires in COVID-19. Study at large: Some COVID-19 samples were acute and others convalescent; all came from the United States, Italy and Spain.

The CDR3 is made up of 13 amino acids. Deletions cut 1 base from V and 3 bases from J, with 7 bases between. Looked up from germline, CDR1 is LGHNT and CDR2 is FRNRAP. What the recovered Cohort 3 donors had was two negative PCRs, clearance, or symptom resolution. Sequenced: PBMCs or T cells enriched from blood (not recorded which). This clonotype was obtained from a woman between 18 and 29 years old who had recovered from COVID-19. The V call is TRBV12-5, the J call TRBJ2-7; D call uncertain. CDR3 coding DNA: TGTGCTAGTGGTTTGGACAGTCTCTACGAGCAGTACTTC. It is translated as CASGLDSLYEQYF.